Reported below is one T cell receptor (beta chain). The antigen it recognizes is unknown. There are no base qualities to consult, and no much larger clone falls within one base. Healthy HIV-negative adults with no recently reported acute infections or vaccinations were included as donors. Every donor was a Caucasian adult living in Nashville, Tennessee, USA. The CD8 memory samples were a combination of magnetically selected CD45RO+ cells and CCR7-negative CD45RA+ effector memory (TemRA) cells. Blood was collected by leukapheresis, and PBMCs were isolated by Ficoll-Histopaque density gradient centrifugation and then cryopreserved in liquid nitrogen vapor phase. Purity and quantity of every magnetically sorted T cell population were checked by analytical flow cytometry. Each sorted fraction had its genomic DNA isolated and then quantified by UV absorbance on a Nanodrop 2000c. The data derive from a study of shared clonotypes between healthy human individuals (dated by TCRdb to about 2020). Describing the broader study: Two women and a few men aged 18 to 49 years were included in the cohort. For each donor, CD4 naive and CD4 memory were each run on three plates, CD8 naive on two plates, and CD8 memory on one plate. Blood TCR repertoires of roughly 5 healthy adults were deeply sequenced to estimate repertoire size and the extent of clonotype sharing between individuals. To increase sequencing depth and limit assay-specific biases, TCR repertoire library preparation and sequencing were carried out by different laboratories using diverse techniques. Leukapheresis yielded between about 0.85 and 9.5 billion PBMCs per donor. Overall results and qualifications from the work: Even with the large sequencing depth, rarefaction of the sorted-subset datasets indicated that sequencing was incomplete. When a few donors were compared, the shared fraction of clonotypes was around 5% for naive CD4, around 3.6% for naive CD8, 2.3% for memory CD4, and about 0.36% for memory CD8. Sampling was restricted to blood, and TCR repertoires in tissues likely differ from the TCR repertoires found in blood. Based on pairwise subsampling, the degree of clonotype sharing among donors was expected to be affected by sequencing depth. The small number of donors limited the genetic and exposure-history diversity represented. Estimated clonotype richness was generally larger for naive than for memory subsets. Clonotypes shared by all four sorted-subset donors showed higher generation probabilities than non-shared clonotypes.

TCR CDR3 regions were amplified from genomic DNA by multiplex PCR using the deep immunoSEQ assay. Genomic DNA extracted from each cell subset was distributed evenly over all wells of several immunoSEQ 96-well plates, and each plate served as one replicate. For sorted subsets, around 0.2 ug genomic DNA, equal to about 30,000 T cell genomes, was loaded into each replicate PCR. The purified libraries were quantified using a Qubit 3.0 fluorometer, sized with a Bioanalyzer 2100, and then quantified again using the KAPA Library Quantification kit. Every immunoSEQ 96-well plate was sequenced on a dedicated single-read 150-cycle Illumina NextSeq 550 flow cell. Per the original workflow: The immunoSEQ output contained only junctional sequences without quality scores, so filtering could not match that applied to full-length reads. Sequences were annotated with PyIR, a Python wrapper for IgBLAST v1.9, using IMGT germline references to assign V/J genes and CDR3. Reads were filtered out if the reads had weak V/J assignments (E-value above 1e-6), no CDR3, stop codons, out-of-frame junctions, or ambiguous translated residues. A V3J clonotype was defined by an identical inferred V gene, J gene, and CDR3 amino acid sequence. To compute the percentage overlap between repertoires, the number of shared unique clonotypes was divided by the size of the smaller repertoire. Three approaches were used to assess repertoire richness: RTK rarefaction, the Chao1 estimator, and Recon v2.1 estimates of unobserved clonotypes. OLGA was used to compute generation probabilities for all TCRbeta clonotypes that the gDNA method yielded from four donors. The clones in this table, taken by TCRdb from immuneACCESS, are in-frame only. Not every clone is retained; where verified, under half of the shortfall comes from an unresolved V gene, and the cause of the rest is unknown. V and J calls and clone size are copied from that table; D and trimming were computed from the DNA. The sample profile shows some 700,000 clones; less than 95% of them were found once. Clones ranked in the top ten supply 30% to 35% of the sample.

Trimming removed 4 bases from V and 8 bases from J, leaving 24 bases between the germline ends. CDR1 and CDR2, looked up from the germline V gene (reference sequence), are SGHKS and YYEKEE. The CDR3 covers 16 residues, taking in both the cysteine and the phenylalanine. The only DNA kept is the CDR3, 48 bases in frame from the first base. This receptor was taken from a man aged 18 to 35 in good health. Some clones in this sample may be carry-over from other donors' samples. Rearrangement joined TRBV5-5 to TRBJ1-2; the D gene is possibly TRBD1, with 5 bases matching. The sample consisted of memory CD8+ T cells from PBMCs. This sample's cell subset or site label indicates: CD45RO+ cells pooled with CCR7-negative TemRA cells. The CDR3 amino acid sequence is: CASSATPRDLLRGYTF. The nucleotide sequence reads as follows: TGTGCCAGCAGCGCGACCCCTCGGGACCTCCTGCGGGGCTACACCTTC.